Given below is one T cell receptor (beta chain) in context. V lost 1 base, J lost 6 bases, and 13 bases lay in between. This CDR3 spans 14 amino acids. CDR1 is SGHRS, CDR2 YFSETQ, per germline. Measured with immunoSEQ multiplex PCR; TCRdb has only the in-frame clones, and not every one. Of around 230,000 clones listed, 86% are singletons. The data belong to a study of blood T cell repertoires in COVID-19. Enrolled during active infection, Seattle patients were then followed longitudinally. The chain couples TRBV5-1 to TRBJ1-1; D remains ambiguous. The TCR was taken from a middle-aged man with COVID-19, enrolled during active disease. What was sequenced was peripheral blood. CDR3 residues: CASSLRSDWPEAFF. CDR3 nucleotide sequence: TGCGCCAGCAGCTTGAGGTCCGACTGGCCTGAAGCTTTCTTT.